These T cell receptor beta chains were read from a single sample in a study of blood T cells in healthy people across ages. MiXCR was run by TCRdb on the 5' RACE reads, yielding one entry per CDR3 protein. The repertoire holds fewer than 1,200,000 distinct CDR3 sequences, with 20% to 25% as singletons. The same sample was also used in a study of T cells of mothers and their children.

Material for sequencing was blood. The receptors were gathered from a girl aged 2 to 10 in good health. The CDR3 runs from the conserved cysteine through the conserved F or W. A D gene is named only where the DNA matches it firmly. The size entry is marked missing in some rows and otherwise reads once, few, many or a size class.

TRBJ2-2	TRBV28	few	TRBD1	CASSDGQGLTGELFF	TGTGCCAGCAGCGACGGACAGGGACTGACCGGGGAGCTGTTTTTT
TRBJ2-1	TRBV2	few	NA	CASSEAGGHPHEQFF	TGTGCCAGCAGTGAAGCGGGGGGACATCCCCATGAGCAGTTCTTC
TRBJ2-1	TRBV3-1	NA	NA	CASSQGITRGHNEQFF	TGTGCCAGCAGCCAAGGAATAACGAGGGGCCACAATGAGCAGTTCTTC
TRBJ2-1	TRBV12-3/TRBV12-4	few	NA	CASSFLGSYNEQFF	TGTGCCAGCAGTTTTTTGGGCTCCTACAATGAGCAGTTCTTC
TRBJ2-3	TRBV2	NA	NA	CASSEGSVADTQYF	TGTGCCAGCAGTGAAGGAAGTGTGGCAGATACGCAGTATTTT
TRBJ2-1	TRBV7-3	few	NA	CASSPLSLNNEQFF	TGTGCCAGCAGCCCGTTGTCGCTCAACAATGAGCAGTTCTTC
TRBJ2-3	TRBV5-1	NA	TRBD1	CASSAGQGGSTDTQYF	TGCGCCAGCAGCGCCGGACAGGGAGGTAGCACAGATACGCAGTATTTT
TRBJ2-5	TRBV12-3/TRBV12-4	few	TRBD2	CASRRRGEETQYF	TGTGCCAGCAGGCGACGGGGGGAAGAGACCCAGTACTTC
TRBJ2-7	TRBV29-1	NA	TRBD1	CSVAKTGSYEQYF	TGCAGCGTCGCCAAGACAGGGAGCTACGAGCAGTACTTC
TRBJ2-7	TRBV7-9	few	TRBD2	CASSHPLAGASRGYEQYF	TGTGCCAGCAGCCACCCACTAGCGGGAGCTTCTAGGGGATACGAGCAGTACTTC
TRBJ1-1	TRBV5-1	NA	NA	CASSGLQAPEAFF	TGCGCCAGCAGCGGATTACAGGCGCCTGAAGCTTTCTTT
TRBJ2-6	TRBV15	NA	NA	CATSQRSSGANVLTF	TGTGCCACCAGTCAGAGGAGCTCTGGGGCCAACGTCCTGACTTTC
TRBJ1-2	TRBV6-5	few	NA	CASSYRDSFYGYTF	TGTGCCAGCAGTTACCGGGACTCCTTCTATGGCTACACCTTC
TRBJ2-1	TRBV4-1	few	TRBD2	CASSQEAIAGQNEQFF	TGCGCCAGCAGCCAAGAGGCCATAGCGGGGCAAAATGAGCAGTTCTTC
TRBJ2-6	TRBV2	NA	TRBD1	CASKATGGAGANVLTF	TGTGCCAGCAAAGCGACAGGGGGCGCTGGGGCCAACGTCCTGACTTTC
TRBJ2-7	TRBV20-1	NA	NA	CSARDMTVGSYEQYF	TGCAGTGCTAGAGATATGACGGTGGGCTCCTACGAGCAGTACTTC
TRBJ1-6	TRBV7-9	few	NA	CASSLIAADSPLHF	TGTGCCAGCAGCTTAATAGCTGCGGATTCACCCCTCCACTTT
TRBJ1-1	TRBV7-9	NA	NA	CASSLAGGSEAFF	TGTGCCAGCAGCTTAGCGGGGGGCTCTGAAGCTTTCTTT
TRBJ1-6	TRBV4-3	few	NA	CASSQDIKYLMGRPLHF	TGCGCCAGCAGCCAAGATATTAAATACCTGATGGGGAGACCCCTCCACTTT
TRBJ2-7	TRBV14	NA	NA	CASSQTVNSYEQYF	TGTGCCAGCAGCCAAACGGTGAACTCCTACGAGCAGTACTTC
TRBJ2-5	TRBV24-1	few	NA	CATSDLNWGLQYF	TGTGCCACCAGTGATTTGAACTGGGGACTCCAGTACTTC
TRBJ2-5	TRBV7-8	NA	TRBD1	CASSFMDRQATQYF	TGTGCCAGCAGCTTTATGGACAGGCAAGCGACCCAGTACTTC
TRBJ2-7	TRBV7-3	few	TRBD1	CASTTDRVDEQYF	TGTGCCAGCACCACTGACAGGGTAGACGAGCAGTACTTC
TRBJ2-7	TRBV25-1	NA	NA	CASSDSYTTYEQYF	TGTGCCAGCAGTGACTCGTACACAACCTACGAGCAGTACTTC
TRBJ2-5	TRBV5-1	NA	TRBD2	CASSRGTSEETQYF	TGCGCCAGCAGCCGAGGGACTAGCGAAGAGACCCAGTACTTC
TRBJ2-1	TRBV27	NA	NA	CASSLKASDEQFF	TGTGCCAGCAGTTTGAAGGCTAGCGATGAGCAGTTCTTC
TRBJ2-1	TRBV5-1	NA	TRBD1	CASSFFWDSVNNEQFF	TGCGCCAGCAGCTTTTTCTGGGACAGTGTGAACAATGAGCAGTTCTTC
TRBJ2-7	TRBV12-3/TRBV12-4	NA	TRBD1	CASSGQEQGYEQYF	TGTGCCAGCAGTGGACAGGAGCAGGGGTACGAGCAGTACTTC
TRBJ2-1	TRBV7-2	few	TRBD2	CASSLEGLAGSNEQFF	TGTGCCAGCAGCTTAGAAGGACTAGCGGGAAGCAATGAGCAGTTCTTC
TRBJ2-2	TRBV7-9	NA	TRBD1	CASSPRDSQTGELFF	TGTGCCAGCAGCCCTCGGGACAGCCAAACCGGGGAGCTGTTTTTT
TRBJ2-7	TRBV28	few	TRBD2	CASSFIGGGLAGVFYEQYF	TGTGCCAGCAGTTTTATAGGGGGTGGACTAGCGGGAGTCTTTTACGAGCAGTACTTC
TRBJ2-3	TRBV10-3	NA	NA	CAISEREATDTQYF	TGTGCCATCAGTGAACGTGAAGCCACAGATACGCAGTATTTT
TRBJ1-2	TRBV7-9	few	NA	CASSIIQGPLSGYTF	TGTGCCAGCAGCATAATTCAAGGCCCTCTATCTGGCTACACCTTC
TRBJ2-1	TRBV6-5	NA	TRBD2	CASLILAGVGEQFF	TGTGCCAGCCTGATACTAGCGGGAGTCGGTGAGCAGTTCTTC
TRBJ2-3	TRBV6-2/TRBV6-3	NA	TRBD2	CASSYSRGGRDTQYF	TGTGCCAGCAGTTACTCGCGGGGGGGCCGCGATACGCAGTATTTT
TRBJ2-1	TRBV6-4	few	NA	CASGLGGDNEQFF	TGTGCCAGCGGGTTGGGCGGAGACAATGAGCAGTTCTTC
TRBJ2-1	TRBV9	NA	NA	CASSVGGLAEQFF	TGTGCCAGCAGCGTAGGGGGGCTTGCGGAGCAGTTCTTC
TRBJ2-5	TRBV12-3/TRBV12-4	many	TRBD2	CASSPSNGGGVREETQYF	TGTGCCAGCAGTCCCTCGAATGGCGGGGGGGTCCGGGAAGAGACCCAGTACTTC
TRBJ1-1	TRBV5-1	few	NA	CASNGVNTEAFF	TGCGCCAGCAATGGGGTGAACACTGAAGCTTTCTTT
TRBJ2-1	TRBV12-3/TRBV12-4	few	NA	CASSLWQVYNEQFF	TGTGCCAGCAGTTTATGGCAGGTGTACAATGAGCAGTTCTTC
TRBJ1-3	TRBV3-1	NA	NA	CASSPHTTTPDLYF	TGTGCCAGCAGCCCCCATACGACCACCCCGGACCTATATTTT